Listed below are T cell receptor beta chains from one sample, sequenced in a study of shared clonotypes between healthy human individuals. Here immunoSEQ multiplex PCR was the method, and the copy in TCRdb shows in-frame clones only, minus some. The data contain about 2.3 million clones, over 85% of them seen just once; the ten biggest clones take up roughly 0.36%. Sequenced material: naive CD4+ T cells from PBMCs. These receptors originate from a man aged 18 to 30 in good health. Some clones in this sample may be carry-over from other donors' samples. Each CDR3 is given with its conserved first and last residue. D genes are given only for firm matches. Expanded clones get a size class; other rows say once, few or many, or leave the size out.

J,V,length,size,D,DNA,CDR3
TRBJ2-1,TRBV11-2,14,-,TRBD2,TGTGCCAGTGGACGGACTAGCTCCTACAATGAGCAGTTCTTC,CASGRTSSYNEQFF
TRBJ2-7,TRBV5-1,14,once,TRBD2,TGCGCCAGCAGCTCTGCTAGCGGGAGCTACGAGCAGTACTTC,CASSSASGSYEQYF
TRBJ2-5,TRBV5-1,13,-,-,TGCGCCAGCAGCGCCCAGGGTGGAGAGACCCAGTACTTC,CASSAQGGETQYF
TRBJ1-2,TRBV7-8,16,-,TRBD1,TGTGCCAGCAGCTCCGTATTGACAGGGATCGGCTATGGCTACACCTTC,CASSSVLTGIGYGYTF
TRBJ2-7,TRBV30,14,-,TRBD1,TGTGCCTGGAGGGAACAGGGGGAGCCCTACGAGCAGTACTTC,CAWREQGEPYEQYF
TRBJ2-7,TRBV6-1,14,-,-,TGTGCCAGCAGTGAAGCAGGGCCGCGATACGAGCAGTACTTC,CASSEAGPRYEQYF
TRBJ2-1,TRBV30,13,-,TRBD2,TGTGCCAGGGAGGGGAGCTCCTACAATGAGCAGTTCTTC,CAREGSSYNEQFF
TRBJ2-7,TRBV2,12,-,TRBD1,TGTGCCAGCAGTGGACAGGGGTACGAGCAGTACTTC,CASSGQGYEQYF
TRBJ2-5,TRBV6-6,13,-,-,TGTGCCAGCAGTTACCGGGAGACAGAGACCCAGTACTTC,CASSYRETETQYF
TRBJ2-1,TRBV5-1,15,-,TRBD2,TGCGCCAGCAGCTTGGGGCTAGCGGGAGCTCGAGAGCAGTTCTTC,CASSLGLAGAREQFF
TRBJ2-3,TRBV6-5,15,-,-,TGTGCCAGCCACACCTCCAGAGTAAGGACAGATACGCAGTATTTT,CASHTSRVRTDTQYF